These 15 T cell receptor beta chains share one sample of origin, sequenced in a study of early T cells in non-severe SARS-CoV-2 infection. TCRdb redid the calling of the 5' RACE reads with MiXCR, one entry per CDR3 protein. The table shows tens of thousands of distinct CDR3 sequences, with around 8.6% occurring only once. This specimen was whole blood, taken at baseline. These receptors were collected from an adult who was a healthcare worker with PCR-confirmed SARS-CoV-2 infection or an uninfected control (not recorded which).

The chain recombines TRBV20-1 with TRBJ2-3; possibly TRBD1 for D (6 bases). This CDR3 is 14 amino acids long. CDR1 is DFQATT and CDR2 is SNEGSKA in the germline V gene (reference sequence). V was pared by 0 bases and J by 4 bases, with 11 bases between. The CDR3 DNA reads as TGCAGTGCTAGAGATGTAGGGGGAGCAGATACGCAGTATTTT. It yields the protein CSARDVGGADTQYF.

This clonotype was counted between two and nine times. This chain uses TRBV10-3 with TRBJ2-7, with 8 bases lining up with TRBD1. The V gene end was trimmed by 9 bases and the J gene end by 6 bases; junction bases not matched to a gene: 7. The CDR3 is made up of 12 amino acids. Germline lookup yields CDR1 ENHRY and CDR2 SYGVKD. CDR3 nucleotides: TGTGCCATGGGACAGGCACTTGGCGAGCAGTACTTC. This codes for CAMGQALGEQYF.

This clonotype has just a few counts. The chain employs TRBV10-2 and TRBJ2-3; D not certain. The CDR3 has 15 amino acids. Germline CDR1 and CDR2: WSHSY and SAAADI. V gave up 3 bases and J gave up 1 base, with 11 bases separating them. The CDR3 DNA sequence: TGCGCCAGCAGTGATTCCTGGGCCGGCACAGATACGCAGTATTTT. Translated: CASSDSWAGTDTQYF.

Only a few counts were recorded for this clonotype. The CDR3 region is CASTLREGQPQHF. CDR3 DNA sequence: TGTGCCAGCACTTTAAGGGAAGGTCAGCCCCAGCATTTT. The rearrangement uses TRBV6-1 and TRBJ1-5; D is uncertain. The CDR3 sequence is 13 residues long. In germline, CDR1 is MNHNS, CDR2 SASEGT. V shed 7 bases and J shed 6 bases, with 13 bases lying between them.

At least ten counts were recorded for this clonotype. This sequence joins TRBV6-5 and TRBJ1-1; TRBD1 is a possible D gene (5 bases). This CDR3 has 15 residues. V lost 0 bases, J lost 5 bases, and 13 bases lay in between. The germline V gene has CDR1 MNHEY and CDR2 SVGAGI. CDR3 sequence reads: CASSYSREWGTEAFF. DNA of the CDR3: TGTGCCAGCAGTTACTCGAGGGAATGGGGGACTGAAGCTTTCTTT.

In its sample, this clonotype was seen many times. The rearrangement links TRBV9 to TRBJ2-1; D gene unclear. CDR1 and CDR2 (germline): SGDLS, YYNGEE. Trimming cost V 0 bases and J 6 bases, with 13 bases left between them. The CDR3 length is 15 residues. This chain's CDR3 is CASSVGGRASNEQFF. In nucleotides, the CDR3 is TGTGCCAGCAGCGTAGGAGGCCGTGCGTCCAATGAGCAGTTCTTC.

This clonotype was counted between two and nine times. The CDR3 region is CASSYRLLAGSKDTQYF. The CDR3, as DNA: TGTGCCAGCAGTTACCGTCTCCTAGCGGGAAGTAAAGATACGCAGTATTTT. The J gene is TRBJ2-3, the V gene TRBV6-6, with TRBD2 identical over 9 bases. The CDR3 spans 17 residues. With V trimmed by 2 bases and J by 5 bases, 11 bases remained unmatched. Germline values: CDR1 MNHNY, CDR2 SVGAGI (reference sequence).

This chain joins TRBV5-1 and TRBJ2-3; D gene uncertain. The CDR3 consists of 16 residues. Trimming pared 0 bases from V and 4 bases from J, leaving 15 bases between. In germline, CDR1 is SGHRS, CDR2 YFSETQ. The CDR3 DNA is TGCGCCAGCAGCTTGGTGGCGGTGGCTGGGGCAGATACGCAGTATTTT. Protein: CASSLVAVAGADTQYF.

This clonotype showed up many times. The genes are TRBV6-6 and TRBJ1-2; TRBD1 aligns across 10 bases. Germline CDR1 is MNHNY and CDR2 is SVGAGI (reference sequence). This CDR3 is 15 amino acids long. Trimming at V came to 6 bases and at J to 4 bases, leaving 8 bases not matched to a gene. CDR3 amino acids: CASSSGTGVVYGYTF. CDR3 nucleotide sequence: TGTGCCAGCAGCTCCGGGACAGGGGTTGTCTATGGCTACACCTTC.

This clonotype has just a few counts. The chain has TRBV13 and TRBJ2-3; 13 bases are a match to TRBD2. Germline assignment: CDR1 PRHDT and CDR2 FYEKMQ (reference sequence). The CDR3 is made up of 15 amino acids. V shed 5 bases and J 4 bases; nucleotides not matched to a gene: 3. For the CDR3, the DNA is TGTGCCAGCAGCCGACTAGCGGGGGGTCCAGATACGCAGTATTTT. Its translation: CASSRLAGGPDTQYF.

This clonotype was counted a few times. V usage is TRBV12-5 and J usage is TRBJ2-3; 7 nucleotides match TRBD2. The CDR3 is made up of 15 amino acids. CDR1 and CDR2 (germline): LGHNT, FRNRAP. Trimming cost V 4 bases and J 7 bases; bases outside gene matches: 11. The CDR3 spells CASGSRLAGGNTQYF. CDR3 sequence (DNA): TGTGCTAGTGGTTCCAGACTAGCTGGAGGAAATACGCAGTATTTT.

Ten or more counts support this clonotype. This chain links TRBV6-2 or TRBV6-3 with TRBJ2-7; D unclear. CDR3 length: 14 residues. V was clipped by 3 bases and J by 0 bases, with 9 bases between them. In germline, CDR1 is MNHEY, CDR2 SVGEGT. The CDR3 nucleotides are TGTGCCAGCAGTTATCGGGCCAGCTCCTACGAGCAGTACTTC. This sequence encodes CASSYRASSYEQYF.

This clonotype has a count of ten or more. This rearrangement joins TRBV10-2 to TRBJ2-1; 7 nucleotides agree with TRBD2. J lost 7 bases, V lost 7 bases, and 10 bases had no gene match. The CDR3 runs to 14 residues. CDR1 WSHSY and CDR2 SAAADI come from the germline V gene. CDR3 loop: CASTGREWGNEQFF. The CDR3 coding sequence is TGCGCCAGCACCGGGCGGGAGTGGGGGAATGAGCAGTTCTTC.

The chain couples TRBV24-1 to TRBJ2-1; 14 bases align to TRBD2. V was pared by 3 bases and J by 6 bases, with 3 bases of the junction left unmatched. Germline V gene lookup returns CDR1 KGHDR and CDR2 SFDVKD. This CDR3 spans 16 amino acids. CDR3 region: CATSDTGLAGGNEQFF. CDR3 DNA sequence: TGTGCCACCAGTGATACTGGACTAGCGGGGGGCAATGAGCAGTTCTTC.

There are a few counts of this clonotype. The genes are TRBV20-1 and TRBJ1-1, with D perhaps TRBD1 (6 bases). Trimming shortened V by 6 bases and J by 1 base, and 9 bases separated the two germline ends. Germline V CDR1 and CDR2: DFQATT, SNEGSKA (reference sequence). The CDR3 loop spans 12 amino acids. CDR3 residues: CSAGTQNTEAFF. The CDR3 nucleotides read TGCAGTGCCGGGACACAGAACACTGAAGCTTTCTTT.